The present TCR beta chain was sequenced within a study of CD8 T cells in ankylosing spondylitis. Study-level findings and limits: Relatively scarce in peripheral blood, disease-linked clones were CD8+. Matched synovial fluid from ankylosing spondylitis patients was reported to be enriched for disease-linked clones. Earlier literature documents some of the motif variants in reactive arthritis synovial fluid and blood. For ankylosing spondylitis blood, a TCR beta motif of about eight highly homologous variants appeared characteristic.

TCRdb re-called the 5' RACE reads with MiXCR, one entry per CDR3 protein. In the table there are some 270,000 distinct CDR3 sequences, 15% to 20% of which are singletons. This clonotype occurred a few times. Its cognate antigen is unknown. Trimming removed 6 bases from V and 3 bases from J; junction bases left unmatched: 6. Germline V gene sequence: CDR1 MDHEN, CDR2 SYDVKM. This CDR3 is built from 16 residues. The clonotype was recovered from a male donor with ankylosing spondylitis or in good health (not recorded which). The sample taken for sequencing was blood, either unsorted or a sorted T cell fraction (not recorded which). V is TRBV28 and J is TRBJ2-1; 12 bases align to TRBD2. CDR3 sequence (DNA): TGTGCCAGCAGGGGGGCTAGCGGGAGGGACTACAATGAGCAGTTCTTC. Translating gives CASRGASGRDYNEQFF.